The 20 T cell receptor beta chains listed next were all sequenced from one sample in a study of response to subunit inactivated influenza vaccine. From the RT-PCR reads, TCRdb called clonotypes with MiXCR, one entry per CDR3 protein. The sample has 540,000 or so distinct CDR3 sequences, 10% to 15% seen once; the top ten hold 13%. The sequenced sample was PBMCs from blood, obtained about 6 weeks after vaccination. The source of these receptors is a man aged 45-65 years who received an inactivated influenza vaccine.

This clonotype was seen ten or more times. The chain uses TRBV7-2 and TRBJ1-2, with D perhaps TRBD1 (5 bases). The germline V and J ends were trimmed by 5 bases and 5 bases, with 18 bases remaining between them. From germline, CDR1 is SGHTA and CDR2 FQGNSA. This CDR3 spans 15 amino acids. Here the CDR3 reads CASSPGGGALYGYTF. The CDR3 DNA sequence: TGTGCCAGCAGCCCCGGGGGAGGGGCTCTATATGGCTACACCTTC.

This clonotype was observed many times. CDR3 nucleotide sequence: TGCGCCAGCAGCTCGTCAAGCGGGGGGACTTGGAATGAGCAGTTCTTC. It specifies CASSSSSGGTWNEQFF. The chain joins TRBV5-1 to TRBJ2-1; 9 bases line up with TRBD2. The germline gives CDR1 SGHRS, CDR2 YFSETQ. Trimming removed 3 bases from V and 7 bases from J; junction bases left unmatched: 11. The CDR3 length is 16 residues. The whole variable domain, filled in from reference TRBV5-1 and TRBJ2-1, reads KAGVTQTPRYLIKTRGQQVTLSCSPISGHRSVSWYQQTPGQGLQFLFEYFSETQRNKGNFPGRFSGRQFSNSRSEMNVSTLELGDSALYLCASSSSSGGTWNEQFFGPGTRLTVL.

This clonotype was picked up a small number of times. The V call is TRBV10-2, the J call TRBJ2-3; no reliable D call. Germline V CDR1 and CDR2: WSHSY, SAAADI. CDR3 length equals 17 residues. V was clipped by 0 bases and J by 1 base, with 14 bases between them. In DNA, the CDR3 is TGCGCCAGCAGTGAGTCCGGGTACCTATCGGGCACAGATACGCAGTATTTT. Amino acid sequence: CASSESGYLSGTDTQYF.

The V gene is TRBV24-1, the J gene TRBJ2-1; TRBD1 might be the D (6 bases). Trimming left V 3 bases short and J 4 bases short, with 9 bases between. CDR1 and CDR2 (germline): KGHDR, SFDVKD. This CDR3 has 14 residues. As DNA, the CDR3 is TGTGCCACCAGTGATCTGGACAGATACAATGAGCAGTTCTTC. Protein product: CATSDLDRYNEQFF.

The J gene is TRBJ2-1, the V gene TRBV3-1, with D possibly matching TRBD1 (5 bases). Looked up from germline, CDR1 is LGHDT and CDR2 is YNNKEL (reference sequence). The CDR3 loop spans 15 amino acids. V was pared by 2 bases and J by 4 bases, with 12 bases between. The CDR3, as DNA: TGTGCCAGCAGCCAACAAGCTAGGGGATACAATGAGCAGTTCTTC. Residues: CASSQQARGYNEQFF.

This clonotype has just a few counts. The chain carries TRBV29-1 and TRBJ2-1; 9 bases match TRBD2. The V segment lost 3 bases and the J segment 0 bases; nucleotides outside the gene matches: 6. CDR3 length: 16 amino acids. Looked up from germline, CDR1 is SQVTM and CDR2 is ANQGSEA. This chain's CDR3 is CSVETTLAGSYNEQFF. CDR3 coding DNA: TGCAGCGTTGAGACGACACTAGCGGGCTCCTACAATGAGCAGTTCTTC.

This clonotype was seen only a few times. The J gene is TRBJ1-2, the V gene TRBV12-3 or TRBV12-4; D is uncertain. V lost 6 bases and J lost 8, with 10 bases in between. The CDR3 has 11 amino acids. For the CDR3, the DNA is TGTGCCAGCAGCCTAAGTTTCGGCTACACCTTC. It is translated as CASSLSFGYTF.

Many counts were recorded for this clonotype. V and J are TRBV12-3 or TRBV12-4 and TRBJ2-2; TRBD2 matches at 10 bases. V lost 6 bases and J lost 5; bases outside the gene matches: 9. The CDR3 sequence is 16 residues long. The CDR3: CASRRSGRARTGELFF. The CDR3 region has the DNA TGTGCCAGCAGGCGCAGCGGGAGGGCCAGGACCGGGGAGCTGTTTTTT.

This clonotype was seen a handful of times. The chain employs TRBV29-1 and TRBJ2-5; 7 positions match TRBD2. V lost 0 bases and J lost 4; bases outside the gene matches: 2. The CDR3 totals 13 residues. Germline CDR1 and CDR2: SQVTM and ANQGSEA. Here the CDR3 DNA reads TGCAGCGTTGAAGATTCGGGAGGAGAGACCCAGTACTTC. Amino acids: CSVEDSGGETQYF.

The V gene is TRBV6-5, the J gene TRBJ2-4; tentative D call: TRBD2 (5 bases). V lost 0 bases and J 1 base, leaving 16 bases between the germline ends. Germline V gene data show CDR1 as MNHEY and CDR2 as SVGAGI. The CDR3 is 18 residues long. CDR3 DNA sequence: TGTGCCAGCAGTTACTCGAGGGAGCCCGTCGAGGCCAAAAACATTCAGTACTTC. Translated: CASSYSREPVEAKNIQYF.

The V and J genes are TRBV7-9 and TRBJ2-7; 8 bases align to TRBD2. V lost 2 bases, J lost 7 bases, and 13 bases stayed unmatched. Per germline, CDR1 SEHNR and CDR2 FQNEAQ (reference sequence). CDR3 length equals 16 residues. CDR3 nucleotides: TGTGCCAGCAGCTTACCGCCGGGACACTCGGGGGGGGAGCAGTACTTC. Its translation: CASSLPPGHSGGEQYF.

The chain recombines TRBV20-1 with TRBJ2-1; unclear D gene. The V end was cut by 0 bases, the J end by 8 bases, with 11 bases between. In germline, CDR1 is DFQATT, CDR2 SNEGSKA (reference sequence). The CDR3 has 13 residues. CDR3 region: CSARELGGDEQFF. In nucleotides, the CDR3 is TGCAGTGCTAGAGAATTAGGTGGCGATGAGCAGTTCTTC.

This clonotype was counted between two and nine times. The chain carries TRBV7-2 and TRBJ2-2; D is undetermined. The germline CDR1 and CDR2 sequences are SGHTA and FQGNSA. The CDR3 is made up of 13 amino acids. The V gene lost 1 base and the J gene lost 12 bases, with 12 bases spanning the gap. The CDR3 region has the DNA TGTGCCAGCAGCTTAGGGGCCCCCTGGCAGCTGTTTTTT. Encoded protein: CASSLGAPWQLFF.

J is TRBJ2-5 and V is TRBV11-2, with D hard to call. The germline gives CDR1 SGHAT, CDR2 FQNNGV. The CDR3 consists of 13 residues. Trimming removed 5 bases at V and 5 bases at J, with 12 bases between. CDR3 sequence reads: CASSHVWIETQYF. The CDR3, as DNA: TGTGCCAGCAGCCATGTGTGGATTGAGACCCAGTACTTC.

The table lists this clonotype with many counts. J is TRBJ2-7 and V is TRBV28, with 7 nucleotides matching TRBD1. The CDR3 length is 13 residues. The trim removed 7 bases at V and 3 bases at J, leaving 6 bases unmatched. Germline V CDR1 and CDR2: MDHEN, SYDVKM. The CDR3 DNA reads TGTGCCAGCATTATGACAGGGAACTACGAGCAGTACTTC. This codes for CASIMTGNYEQYF.

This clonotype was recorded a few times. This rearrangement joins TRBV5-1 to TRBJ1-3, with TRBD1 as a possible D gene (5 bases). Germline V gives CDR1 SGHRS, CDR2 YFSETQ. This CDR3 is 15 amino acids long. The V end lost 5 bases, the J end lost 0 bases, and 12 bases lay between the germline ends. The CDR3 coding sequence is TGCGCCAGCAGTAGGGGCACGAGCTCTGGAAACACCATATATTTT. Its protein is CASSRGTSSGNTIYF.

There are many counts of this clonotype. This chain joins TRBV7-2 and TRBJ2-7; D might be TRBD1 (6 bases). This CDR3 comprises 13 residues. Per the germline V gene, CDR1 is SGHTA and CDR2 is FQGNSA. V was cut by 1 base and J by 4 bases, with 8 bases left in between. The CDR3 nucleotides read TGTGCCAGCAGCTTAGGGACAGAGTACGAGCAGTACTTC. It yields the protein CASSLGTEYEQYF. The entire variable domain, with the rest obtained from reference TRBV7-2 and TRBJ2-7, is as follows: GAGVSQSPSNKVTEKGKDVELRCDPISGHTALYWYRQSLGQGLEFLIYFQGNSAPDKSGLPSDRFSAERTGGSVSTLTIQRTQQEDSAVYLCASSLGTEYEQYFGPGTRLTVT.

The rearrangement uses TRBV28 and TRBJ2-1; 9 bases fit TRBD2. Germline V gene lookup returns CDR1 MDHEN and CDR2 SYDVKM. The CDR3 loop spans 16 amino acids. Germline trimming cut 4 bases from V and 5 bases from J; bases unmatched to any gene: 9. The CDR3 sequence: CASSSTGTSRDNEQFF. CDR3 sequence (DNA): TGTGCCAGCAGTTCAACCGGGACTAGCAGGGACAATGAGCAGTTCTTC.

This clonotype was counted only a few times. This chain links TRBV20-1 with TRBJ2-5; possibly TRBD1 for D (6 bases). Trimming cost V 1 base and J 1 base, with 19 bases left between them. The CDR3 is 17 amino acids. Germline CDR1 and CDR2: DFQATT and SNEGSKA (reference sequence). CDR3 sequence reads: CSARAIGSGHGQETQYF. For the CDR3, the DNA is TGCAGTGCTAGAGCCATAGGCTCGGGACACGGCCAAGAGACCCAGTACTTC.

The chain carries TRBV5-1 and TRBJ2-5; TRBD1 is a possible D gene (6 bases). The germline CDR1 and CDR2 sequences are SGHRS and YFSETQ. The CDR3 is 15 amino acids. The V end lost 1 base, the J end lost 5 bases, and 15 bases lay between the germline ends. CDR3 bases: TGCGCCAGCAGCTTGTTTATAGGGGGATTGGAGACCCAGTACTTC. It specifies CASSLFIGGLETQYF. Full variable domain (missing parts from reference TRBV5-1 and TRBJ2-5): KAGVTQTPRYLIKTRGQQVTLSCSPISGHRSVSWYQQTPGQGLQFLFEYFSETQRNKGNFPGRFSGRQFSNSRSEMNVSTLELGDSALYLCASSLFIGGLETQYFGPGTRLLVL.